The clone carrying this TCR beta chain was observed a handful of times. The second PCR ran about 6 to 12 cycles with a sample-barcoded 5' primer and J-beta primers. TCRdb processed the 5' RACE reads anew with MiXCR; each CDR3 protein has one entry. The sample records around 1,600,000 distinct CDR3 sequences, approximately 43% being singletons. The data were taken from a study of blood T cells in healthy people across ages. The individuals who served as donors were healthy Caucasians living in Russia, aged roughly 6 to 95. Total RNA extracted from each sample amounted to at least 6 micrograms. The CDR3 runs 16 residues. Germline CDR1 and CDR2: LGHNA and YSLEER. J was trimmed by 2 bases and V by 1 base; bases with no gene match: 5.

Sequenced material: blood. The chain recombines TRBV4-3 with TRBJ2-1; 7 positions match TRBD1. The source is a woman aged 18-29 years in good health. CDR3: CASSQGQGDAYNEQFF. CDR3 coding DNA: TGCGCCAGCAGCCAAGGACAGGGTGATGCCTACAATGAGCAGTTCTTC.